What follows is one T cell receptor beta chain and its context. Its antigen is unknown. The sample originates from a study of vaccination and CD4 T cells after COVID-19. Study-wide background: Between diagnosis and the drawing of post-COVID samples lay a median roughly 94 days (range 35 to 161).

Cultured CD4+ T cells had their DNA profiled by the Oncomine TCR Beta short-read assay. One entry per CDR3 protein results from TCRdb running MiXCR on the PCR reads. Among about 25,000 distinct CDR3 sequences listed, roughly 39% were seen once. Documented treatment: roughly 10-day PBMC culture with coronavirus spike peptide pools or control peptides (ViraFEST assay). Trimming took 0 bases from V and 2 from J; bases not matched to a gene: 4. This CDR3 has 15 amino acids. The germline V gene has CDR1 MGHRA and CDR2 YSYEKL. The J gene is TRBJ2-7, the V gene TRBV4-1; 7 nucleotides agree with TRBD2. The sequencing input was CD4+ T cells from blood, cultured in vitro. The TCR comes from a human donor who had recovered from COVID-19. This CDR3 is CASSQDSGFTYEQYF. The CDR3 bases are TGCGCCAGCAGCCAAGATAGCGGGTTCACCTACGAGCAGTACTTC.